This TCR beta chain was identified in a study of CD8 T cells in Susac syndrome. Study overall: Patients with Susac syndrome had blood drawn and were at that point therapy-naive, on corticosteroids, or on intravenous immunoglobulin alone.

Peripheral blood CD8+ and CD4+ T cells were profiled by TCR beta sequencing. On this clonotype itself: The antigen is undetermined.

Random-hexamer reverse transcription was applied to roughly 0.5 to 1 ug RNA. TCRdb re-called the immunoSEQ multiplex PCR reads through MiXCR, storing one row per CDR3 protein. The table has 150,000 to 200,000 distinct CDR3 sequences, approximately 95% seen once; the top ten hold approximately 0.12%. Study-wide results and limits: It was acknowledged in the study that the number of individuals who were included in its TCR sequencing and HLA analysis was relatively small.

The V and J ends lost 5 bases and 5 bases respectively, with 7 bases between them. The length of the CDR3 is 11 residues. Germline CDR1 and CDR2: DFQATT and SNEGSKA (reference sequence). This clonotype was sampled from a human donor with Susac syndrome. The J gene is TRBJ2-1, the V gene TRBV20-1, with D unclear. Sequenced material: CD4+ T cells from PBMCs. The CDR3 sequence is CSASHHNEQFF. CDR3 coding DNA: TGCAGTGCTTCCCACCACAATGAGCAGTTCTTC.